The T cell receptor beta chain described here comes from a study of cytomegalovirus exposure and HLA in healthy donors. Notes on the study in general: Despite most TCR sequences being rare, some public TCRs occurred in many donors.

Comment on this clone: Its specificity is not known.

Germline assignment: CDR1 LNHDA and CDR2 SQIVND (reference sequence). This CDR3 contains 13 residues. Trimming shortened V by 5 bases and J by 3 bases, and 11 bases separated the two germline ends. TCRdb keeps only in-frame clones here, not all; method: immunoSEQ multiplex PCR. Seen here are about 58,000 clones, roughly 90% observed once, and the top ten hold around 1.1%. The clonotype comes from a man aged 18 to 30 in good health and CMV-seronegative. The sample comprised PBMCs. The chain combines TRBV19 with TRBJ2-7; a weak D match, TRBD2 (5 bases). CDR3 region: CASSPRTVYEQYF. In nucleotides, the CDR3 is TGTGCCAGTAGTCCCAGGACTGTCTACGAGCAGTACTTC.